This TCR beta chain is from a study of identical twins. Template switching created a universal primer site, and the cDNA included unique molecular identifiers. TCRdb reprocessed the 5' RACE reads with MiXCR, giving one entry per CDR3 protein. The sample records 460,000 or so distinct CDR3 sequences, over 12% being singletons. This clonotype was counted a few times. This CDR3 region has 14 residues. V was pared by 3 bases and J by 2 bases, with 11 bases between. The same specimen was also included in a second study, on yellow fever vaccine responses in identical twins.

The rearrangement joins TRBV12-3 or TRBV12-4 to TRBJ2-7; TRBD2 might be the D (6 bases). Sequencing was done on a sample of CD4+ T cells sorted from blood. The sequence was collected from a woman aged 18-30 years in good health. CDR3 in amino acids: CASSFASVTYEQYF. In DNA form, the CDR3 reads TGTGCCAGCAGTTTCGCTAGCGTAACCTACGAGCAGTACTTC.